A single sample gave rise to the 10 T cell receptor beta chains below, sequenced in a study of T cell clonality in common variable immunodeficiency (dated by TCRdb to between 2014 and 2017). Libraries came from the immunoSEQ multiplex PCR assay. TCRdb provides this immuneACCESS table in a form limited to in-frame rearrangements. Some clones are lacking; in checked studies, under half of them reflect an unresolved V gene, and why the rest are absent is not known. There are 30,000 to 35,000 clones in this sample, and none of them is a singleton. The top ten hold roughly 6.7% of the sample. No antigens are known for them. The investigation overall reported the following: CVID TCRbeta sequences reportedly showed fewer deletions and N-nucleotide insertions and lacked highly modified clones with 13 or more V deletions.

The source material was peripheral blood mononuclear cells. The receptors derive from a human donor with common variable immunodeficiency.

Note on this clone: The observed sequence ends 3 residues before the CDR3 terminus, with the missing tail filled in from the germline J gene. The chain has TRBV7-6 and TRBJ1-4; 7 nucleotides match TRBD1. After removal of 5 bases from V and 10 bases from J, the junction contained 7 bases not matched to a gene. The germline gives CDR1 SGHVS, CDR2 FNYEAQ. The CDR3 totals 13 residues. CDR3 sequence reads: CASSRKQGRKLFF. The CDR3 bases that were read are TGTGCCAGCAGCCGAAAACAGGGGAGAAAA.

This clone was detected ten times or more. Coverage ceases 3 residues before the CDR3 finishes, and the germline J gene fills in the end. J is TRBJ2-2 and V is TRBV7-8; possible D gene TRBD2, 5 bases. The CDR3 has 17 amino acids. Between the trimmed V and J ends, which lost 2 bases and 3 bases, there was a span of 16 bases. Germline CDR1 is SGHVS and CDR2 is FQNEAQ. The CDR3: CASSLYYVGEDTGELFF. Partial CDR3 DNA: TGTGCCAGCAGCTTATATTATGTCGGGGAAGACACCGGGGAG. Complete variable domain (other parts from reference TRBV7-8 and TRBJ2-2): GAGVSQSPRYKVAKRGQDVALRCDPISGHVSLFWYQQALGQGPEFLTYFQNEAQLDKSGLPSDRFFAERPEGSVSTLKIQRTQQEDSAVYLCASSLYYVGEDTGELFFGEGSRLTVL.

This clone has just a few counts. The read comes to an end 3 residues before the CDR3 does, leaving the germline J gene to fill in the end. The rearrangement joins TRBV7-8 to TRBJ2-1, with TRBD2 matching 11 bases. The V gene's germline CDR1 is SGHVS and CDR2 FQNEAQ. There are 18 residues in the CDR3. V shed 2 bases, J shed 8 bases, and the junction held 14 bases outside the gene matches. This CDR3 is CASSLRLAGGPRGDEQFF. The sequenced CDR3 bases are TGTGCCAGCAGCTTACGGCTAGCGGGAGGCCCGAGGGGGGATGAG. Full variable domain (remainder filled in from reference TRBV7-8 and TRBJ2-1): GAGVSQSPRYKVAKRGQDVALRCDPISGHVSLFWYQQALGQGPEFLTYFQNEAQLDKSGLPSDRFFAERPEGSVSTLKIQRTQQEDSAVYLCASSLRLAGGPRGDEQFFGPGTRLTVL.

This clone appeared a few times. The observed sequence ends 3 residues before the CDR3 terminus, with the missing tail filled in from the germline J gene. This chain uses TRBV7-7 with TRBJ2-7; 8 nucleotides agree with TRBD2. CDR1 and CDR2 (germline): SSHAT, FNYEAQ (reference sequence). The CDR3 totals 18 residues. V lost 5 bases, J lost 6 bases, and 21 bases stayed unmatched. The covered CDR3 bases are TGTGCCAGCAGCCCTACAACCGGGGCTAGCGGGTCCGTAGGCGAG. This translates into CASSPTTGASGSVGE. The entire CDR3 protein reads CASSPTTGASGSVGEQYF.

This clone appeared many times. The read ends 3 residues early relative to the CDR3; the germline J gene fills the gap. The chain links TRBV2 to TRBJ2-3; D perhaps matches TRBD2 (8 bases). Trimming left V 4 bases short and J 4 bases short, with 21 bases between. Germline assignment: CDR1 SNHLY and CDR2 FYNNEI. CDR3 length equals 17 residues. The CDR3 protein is CASSGGPGGLDPDTQYF. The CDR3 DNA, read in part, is TGTGCCAGCAGTGGAGGCCCAGGGGGACTAGACCCAGATACG. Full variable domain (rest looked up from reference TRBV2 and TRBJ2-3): EPEVTQTPSHQVTQMGQEVILRCVPISNHLYFYWYRQILGQKVEFLVSFYNNEISEKSEIFDDQFSVERPDGSNFTLKIRSTKLEDSAMYFCASSGGPGGLDPDTQYFGPGTRLTVL.

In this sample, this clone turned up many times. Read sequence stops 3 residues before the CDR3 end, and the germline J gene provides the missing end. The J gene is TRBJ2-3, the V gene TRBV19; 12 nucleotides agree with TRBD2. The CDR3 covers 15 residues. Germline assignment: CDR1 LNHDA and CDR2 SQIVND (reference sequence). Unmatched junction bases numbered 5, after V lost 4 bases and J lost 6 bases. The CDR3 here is CASSTLTSGSDTQYF. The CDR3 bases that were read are TGTGCCAGTAGTACTCTGACTAGCGGGAGTGATACG.

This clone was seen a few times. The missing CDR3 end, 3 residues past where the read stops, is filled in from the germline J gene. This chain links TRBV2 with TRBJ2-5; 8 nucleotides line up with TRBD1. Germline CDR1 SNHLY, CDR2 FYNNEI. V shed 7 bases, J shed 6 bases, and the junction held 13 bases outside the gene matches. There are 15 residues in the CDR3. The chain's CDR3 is CASTGDRNSKQTQYF. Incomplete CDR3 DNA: TGTGCCAGCACTGGGGACAGGAATAGCAAGCAGACC.

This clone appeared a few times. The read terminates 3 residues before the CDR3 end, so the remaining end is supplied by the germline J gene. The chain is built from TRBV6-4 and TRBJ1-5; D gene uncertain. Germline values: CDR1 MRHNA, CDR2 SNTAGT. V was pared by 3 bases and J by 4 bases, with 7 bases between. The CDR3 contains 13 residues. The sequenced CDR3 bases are TGTGCCAGCAGTGAAGCGGGAAATCAGCCC. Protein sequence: CASSEAGNQP. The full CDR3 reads CASSEAGNQPQHF.

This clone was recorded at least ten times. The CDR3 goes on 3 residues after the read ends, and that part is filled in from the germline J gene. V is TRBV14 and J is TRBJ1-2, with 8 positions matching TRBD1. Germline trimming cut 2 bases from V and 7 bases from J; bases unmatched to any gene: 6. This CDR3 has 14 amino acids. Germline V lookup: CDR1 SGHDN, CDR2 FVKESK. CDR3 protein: CASSQLTGVRGYTF. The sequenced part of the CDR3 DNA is TGTGCCAGCAGCCAACTGACAGGGGTTCGTGGC.

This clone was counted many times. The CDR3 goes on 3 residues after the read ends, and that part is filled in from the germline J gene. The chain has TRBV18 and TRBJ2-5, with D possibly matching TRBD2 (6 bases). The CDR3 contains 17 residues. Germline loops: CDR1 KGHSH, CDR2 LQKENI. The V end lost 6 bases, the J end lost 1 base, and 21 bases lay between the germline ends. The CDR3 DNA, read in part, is TGTGCCAGCTCCCCTACCGGGACTTCAAAAACCCAAGAGACC. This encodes CASSPTGTSKTQET. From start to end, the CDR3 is CASSPTGTSKTQETQYF.